What follows are 9 T cell receptor beta chains derived from one specimen sequenced in a study of blood T cell repertoires in COVID-19. The repertoire was sequenced with immunoSEQ multiplex PCR; TCRdb's copy has only in-frame clones and lacks some. The sample carries about 34,000 clones, 85% to 90% recorded once. Sequencing used peripheral blood. The origin of the receptors is a man between 70 and 80 years old with active COVID-19.

The genes are TRBV11-2 and TRBJ1-5, with 7 positions matching TRBD1. The CDR3 covers 13 residues. V was clipped by 1 base and J by 8 bases; unmatched bases: 2. The germline V gene encodes CDR1 SGHAT and CDR2 FQNNGV. The CDR3: CASSLGQGEPQHF. The CDR3 nucleotides read TGTGCCAGCAGCTTAGGTCAGGGGGAGCCCCAGCATTTT.

V is TRBV5-4 and J is TRBJ2-2, with TRBD2 matching over 13 bases. This CDR3 is 18 amino acids long. Germline CDR1 reads SGHNT; CDR2 reads YYREEE (reference sequence). The V segment lost 4 bases and the J segment 6 bases; nucleotides outside the gene matches: 12. This CDR3 is CASSNSGGGLAGPGELFF. The DNA of the CDR3 is TGTGCCAGCAGCAACTCCGGCGGGGGACTAGCGGGACCCGGGGAGCTGTTTTTT.

This chain links TRBV6-6 with TRBJ2-5; TRBD2 might be the D (6 bases). V lost 6 bases to trimming and J lost 5 bases, with 10 bases between them. Germline V gene lookup returns CDR1 MNHNY and CDR2 SVGAGI (reference sequence). CDR3 size: 12 residues. The CDR3 DNA is TGTGCCAGCAGCCCTGGAGGGGAGACCCAGTACTTC. It translates to CASSPGGETQYF.

This chain connects TRBV13 to TRBJ2-5; D ambiguous. V lost 5 bases and J 2 bases, leaving 6 bases between the germline ends. Looked up from germline, CDR1 is PRHDT and CDR2 is FYEKMQ (reference sequence). The length of the CDR3 is 12 residues. For the CDR3, the DNA is TGTGCCAGCAGCACTGCGCAAGAGACCCAGTACTTC. Translated: CASSTAQETQYF.

The genes are TRBV30 and TRBJ2-6, with a possible D match to TRBD2 (5 bases). The CDR3 spans 14 residues. Looked up from germline, CDR1 is GTSNPN and CDR2 is SVGIG (reference sequence). V was cut by 3 bases and J by 3 bases, with 9 bases left in between. Here the CDR3 reads CAWSWGVGANVLTF. The CDR3 coding sequence is TGTGCCTGGAGCTGGGGAGTTGGGGCCAACGTCCTGACTTTC.

The gene calls are TRBV5-5 and TRBJ2-1; TRBD2 is a possible D gene (6 bases). The V gene's germline CDR1 is SGHKS and CDR2 YYEKEE (reference sequence). The V end was cut by 0 bases, the J end by 7 bases, with 17 bases between. The CDR3 spans 16 residues. In nucleotides, the CDR3 is TGTGCCAGCAGCTTGGTCGGGGGAGTCTTAGCGAATGAGCAGTTCTTC. This sequence encodes CASSLVGGVLANEQFF.

The chain joins TRBV6-2 or TRBV6-3 to TRBJ2-7; no definite D call. The CDR3 consists of 16 residues. V shed 1 base and J shed 5 bases, with 18 bases lying between them. CDR1 is MNHEY and CDR2 is SVGEGT in the germline V gene. The CDR3 region has the DNA TGTGCCAGCAGTTACTGGTTATTGCAGTCCGCCGACGAGCAGTACTTC. This codes for CASSYWLLQSADEQYF.

This chain joins TRBV18 and TRBJ1-2, with TRBD1 identical over 9 bases. Germline V gene sequence: CDR1 KGHSH, CDR2 LQKENI. V lost 5 bases and J lost 5; bases outside the gene matches: 6. The CDR3 spans 14 residues. In DNA, the CDR3 is TGTGCCAGCTCAGGACAGGGGTCGGGGTATGGCTACACCTTC. This translates into CASSGQGSGYGYTF.

This clone was seen a handful of times. The gene calls are TRBV9 and TRBJ2-1; 10 bases line up with TRBD2. CDR3 length: 15 residues. Trimming took 0 bases from V and 7 from J; bases not matched to a gene: 4. Germline loops: CDR1 SGDLS, CDR2 YYNGEE. CDR3 amino acids: CASSVASGSWNEQFF. The CDR3 DNA follows: TGTGCCAGCAGCGTAGCTAGCGGGAGTTGGAATGAGCAGTTCTTC.